The rows below give T cell receptor beta chains drawn from one sample of a study of T cell changes during pregnancy in multiple sclerosis. Measured with immunoSEQ multiplex PCR; TCRdb has only the in-frame clones, and not every one. Here the sample spans about 69,000 clones, approximately 90% being singletons. The sample consisted of peripheral blood, taken in the third trimester of pregnancy. These receptors originate from a female donor with multiple sclerosis, enrolled in a pregnancy study. CDR3s include the opening cysteine and the closing phenylalanine or tryptophan. A D gene is named only where the DNA matches it firmly.

>TRBV2|TRBJ1-4|-
CASISTAEKLFF
>TRBV6-5|TRBJ2-1|-
CASSYDMQNNEQFF
>TRBV4-3|TRBJ2-7|TRBD2
CASSQGSGGGSYEQYF
>TRBV5-1|TRBJ2-1|-
CASSSPSQLYGEQFF
>TRBV28|TRBJ1-3|-
CASSFLAGNTIYF
>TRBV28|TRBJ1-1|-
CATARPEGTEAFF
>TRBV9|TRBJ1-1|TRBD1
CASSVVDREAEAFF
>TRBV4-2|TRBJ1-2|-
CASSHPVGGKNYGYTF
>TRBV29-1|TRBJ2-5|TRBD2
CSVEIGTSGGETQYF
>TRBV18|TRBJ2-3|-
CASSPARDAADTQYF
>TRBV4-3|TRBJ1-1|TRBD1
CASSHQGRGTEAFF
>TRBV18|TRBJ1-3|-
CASSPLLTGSAGNTIYF
>TRBV19|TRBJ1-2|-
CASSYRGGNGYTF
>TRBV30|TRBJ2-7|-
CAWRKVWGLRTYEQYF
>TRBV2|TRBJ2-2|-
CARGAANTGELFF
>TRBV14|TRBJ1-2|-
CASSQMDGDGYTF